This T cell receptor beta chain was profiled in a study of blood T cells in healthy people across ages (dated by TCRdb to the mid-2010s). Context from the whole study: Template switching captured roughly one uniquely barcoded TCR beta cDNA molecule per two T cells in model experiments. Age-related changes in TCR beta repertoire diversity were measured in the study by deep sequencing normalized with unique cDNA molecular identifiers. Four age groups were formed from the donors: young (average approximately 15 years), middle-aged (around 40), aged (roughly 56) and long-lived (about 75). Using the same blood draw, the study looked at two additional independent replicas of 1 million unique cDNA reads for two donors, one aged 18 to 30 and the other aged 80 or older. The research as a whole found: A strong correlation was found between observed TCR beta diversity and the percentage of naive T cells measured by flow cytometry. Estimates of total diversity from one million sequenced T cells were regarded as lower bounds and underestimates. Because profiling used bulk unsorted PBMCs, naive and antigen-experienced compartments could not be compared conclusively. The long-lived group showed more naive CD4+ T cells, fewer expanded clones and increased TCR diversity than the aged group, suggesting age selection. Observed TCR beta diversity per million T cells fell roughly linearly with age, and a significant reduction was already apparent by age around 40. Donor CMV infection status was unknown, potentially confounding age-related changes in expanded clonotypes.

This clonotype has a handful of counts. Its binding antigen is unknown. No much larger clonotype is one base removed from it; base qualities were not supplied. Systemically healthy Caucasian individuals from Russia, some 36 in total and aged about 6 to 90 years, were included as donors. Around 9.7 milliliters of peripheral blood were collected from each donor into EDTA-treated Vacutainer tubes. Ficoll-Paque density-gradient centrifugation was used to isolate PBMCs, with at least 6.5 million per sample. Total RNA was extracted from PBMCs with Trizol reagent, with at least 6 micrograms obtained per sample. For every donor, an aliquot of PBMCs went through flow cytometry to measure the percentages of naive CD45RAhigh/CD27high T cells. Libraries were built with 5' RACE. Sequencing instrument: Illumina HiSeq 2500. A second PCR of roughly 7 to 12 cycles was performed with a sample-barcoded 5' primer and a J-beta primer mix. Each TCR beta cDNA molecule received a unique molecular identifier from a template-switch 5' adaptor carrying 12 random nucleotides. Each sample yielded at least 2.5 million CDR3-containing paired-end reads. All of the RNA was converted into first-strand cDNA using the Mint cDNA synthesis kit, with a TRBC-specific oligonucleotide serving as the primer. Following uracil-DNA glycosylase treatment, a first 18-cycle PCR with universal primers M1SS and BC2_uni_R was performed on all cDNA. On the authors' methods: Normalization of each sample was performed by random selection of 1 million high-quality reads, each carrying a distinct molecular identifier. Instead of being binned into consensus sequences, reads with shared molecular identifiers were discarded. CDR3 identification, clonotype clustering and error correction used MiTCR with a Q25 quality threshold and the strictest error-elimination algorithm. A nonparametric unseen species model with Euler transformation was used to estimate a lower bound on total TCR beta diversity. In-frame beta chains were kept once TCRdb had trimmed the public reads at Q25 with fastp and called clones with MiXCR. Rows merge per CDR3 protein into single entries with the most common DNA and genes. The V and J calls and clone size come from TCRdb's table, not from the authors' own analysis. The sample contains some 850,000 distinct CDR3 sequences, roughly 24% of them found a single time. Around 3% of the sample rests with the top ten.

Via the germline V gene, CDR1 is MNHNS and CDR2 SASEGT. V is reduced by 4 bases and J by 2 bases, leaving a spacing of 12 bases between them. The CDR3 measures 14 amino acids from cysteine to phenylalanine. The entry retains the CDR3 DNA only, 42 bases that are in frame from base 1. The same sample was also used in a study of T cells of mothers and their children. The other study reports the following: Donors were nine systemically healthy Caucasian individuals: three mothers and their six children. cDNA synthesis consumed the entire amount of extracted RNA, loaded at around 1.4 ug RNA in each 15 ul reaction. In the second PCR, sample barcodes and 2-4 random nucleotides were introduced via the M1S primer. Over 8 million TCR beta CDR3 reads came from each mother, compared with roughly 2.8 million reads from each child. In both related and unrelated pairs, thymic selection shapes the output of TCR recombination in a similar way, with inherited differences having only a minor effect. Normalized repertoire overlap was always found to be slightly, but never significantly, higher in related mother-child pairs than in unrelated mother-child pairs. With a sensitivity of approximately 100 clones per million clonotypes, no persistent microchimeric T cell clones were detected. Deep NGS was used in the study to compare the TCR beta repertoires of mothers and children and to look for features that separate related mother-child pairs from unrelated individuals. Mothers averaged roughly 40 +/- 4 years of age and children averaged roughly 11 +/- 4 years. Libraries were sequenced on Illumina HiSeq 2000 with 100+100 nt paired-end reads after adapter ligation with NEBNext reagents. Mother and child libraries were prepared a month apart and sequenced in separate runs to prevent cross-contamination. For each donor, between about 500,000 and 2,200,000 distinct TCR beta clonotypes were identified. Naive TCR beta clonotypes were estimated from low-frequency clonotypes matched to each donor's FACS-determined naive share, without sorting.

This TCR was recovered from a boy younger than 18 in good health. The chain employs TRBV6-1 and TRBJ2-7; too little of a D gene remains to name it. Sequencing used blood. CDR3 region: CASSGNIFPYEQYF. The nucleotide sequence reads TGTGCCAGCAGTGGGAATATTTTTCCCTACGAGCAGTACTTC.